This T cell receptor beta chain originates from a study of OX40 agonist ivuxolimab in advanced cancers. Study context: An agonistic human IgG2 monoclonal antibody against OX40 (CD134) was given. The group had a mean age of approximately 60 years, ranged from about 20 to 79, and was 75% to 85% male.

Remarks on this clone: Its antigen is unknown.

Method: immunoSEQ multiplex PCR; TCRdb's copy keeps in-frame clones and lacks some. Of roughly 9,200 clones listed, approximately 70% are singletons. Study results and caveats: The 0.1-3.0 mg/kg partial responders had among the lowest clonal expansion.

The input for sequencing was CD4+ or CD8+ T cells sorted from blood, taken in a trial of the OX40 agonist ivuxolimab. The TCR originated in an adult with an advanced solid tumor such as melanoma, head and neck, liver or kidney cancer.

CDR3 DNA sequence: TGTGCCAGTAGTCCCGCGGGGCGGTACAATGAGCAGTTCTTC. Translation: CASSPAGRYNEQFF. V is TRBV19 and J is TRBJ2-1; possible D gene TRBD2, 6 bases. This CDR3 has 14 amino acids. The ends were cut back, 5 bases at V and 4 bases at J, with 12 bases in the middle. CDR1 LNHDA and CDR2 SQIVND come from the germline V gene (reference sequence).